This entry is about one T cell receptor (beta chain). These data come from a study of cytomegalovirus exposure and HLA in healthy donors. The PCR was carried out with 60 Vbeta primers and 13 Jbeta primers. Profiled with immunoSEQ multiplex PCR; TCRdb holds only in-frame clones, not every one. The repertoire includes approximately 30,000 clones, 60% to 70% of them detected once, and 10% sits in the top ten. This sequence originates from a man in his forties or fifties in good health and CMV-seropositive. The sequenced sample was PBMCs.

CDR3 bases: TGTGCCAGCAGCTTGTCGTCACAGGGATTCAACGAGCAGTACTTC. It yields the protein CASSLSSQGFNEQYF. The chain combines TRBV7-9 with TRBJ2-5; D is perhaps TRBD1 (6 bases). The end of the DNA fits TRBJ2-7 better, so the J call may be wrong. The CDR3 is 15 residues long. The germline V gene encodes CDR1 SEHNR and CDR2 FQNEAQ (reference sequence).